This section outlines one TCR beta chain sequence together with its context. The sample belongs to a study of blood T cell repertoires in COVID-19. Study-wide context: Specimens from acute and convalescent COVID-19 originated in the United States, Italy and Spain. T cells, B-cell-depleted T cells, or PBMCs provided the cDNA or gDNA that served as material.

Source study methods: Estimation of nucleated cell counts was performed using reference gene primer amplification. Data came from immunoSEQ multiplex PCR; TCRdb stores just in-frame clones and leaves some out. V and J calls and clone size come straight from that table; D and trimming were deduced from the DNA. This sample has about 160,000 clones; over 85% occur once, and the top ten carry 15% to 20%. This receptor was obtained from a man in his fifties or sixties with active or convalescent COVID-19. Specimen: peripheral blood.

The CDR3 sequence is CASGTGFEQFF. The CDR3 DNA sequence: TGCGCCAGCGGGACAGGGTTTGAGCAGTTCTTC. The chain carries TRBV5-1 and TRBJ2-1; TRBD1 matches at 9 bases. Germline CDR1 is SGHRS and CDR2 is YFSETQ. Unmatched junction bases numbered 2, after V lost 7 bases and J lost 9 bases. CDR3 length: 11 amino acids. Drawing the rest from reference TRBV5-1 and TRBJ2-1, the complete variable domain is KAGVTQTPRYLIKTRGQQVTLSCSPISGHRSVSWYQQTPGQGLQFLFEYFSETQRNKGNFPGRFSGRQFSNSRSEMNVSTLELGDSALYLCASGTGFEQFFGPGTRLTVL.